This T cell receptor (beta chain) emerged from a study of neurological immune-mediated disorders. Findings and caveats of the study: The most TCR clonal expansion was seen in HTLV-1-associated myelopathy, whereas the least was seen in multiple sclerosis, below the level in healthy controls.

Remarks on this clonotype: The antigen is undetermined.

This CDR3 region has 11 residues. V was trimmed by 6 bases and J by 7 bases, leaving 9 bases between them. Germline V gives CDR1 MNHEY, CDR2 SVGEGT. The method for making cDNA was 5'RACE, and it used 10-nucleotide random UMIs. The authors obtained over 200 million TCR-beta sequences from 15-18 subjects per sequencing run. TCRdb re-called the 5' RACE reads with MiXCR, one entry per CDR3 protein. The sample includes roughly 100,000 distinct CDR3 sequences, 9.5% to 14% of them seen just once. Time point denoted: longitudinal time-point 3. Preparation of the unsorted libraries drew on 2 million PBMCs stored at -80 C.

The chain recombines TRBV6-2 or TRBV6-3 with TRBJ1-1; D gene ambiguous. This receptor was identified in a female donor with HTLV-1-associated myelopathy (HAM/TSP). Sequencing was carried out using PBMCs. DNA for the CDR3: TGTGCCAGCAGCCTCTACAATGAAGCTTTCTTT. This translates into CASSLYNEAFF.